This TCR beta chain comes out of a study of blood T cell repertoires in COVID-19. Turning to the study itself: From the United States, Italy and Spain came samples of acute and convalescent COVID-19. Sample material is recorded as cDNA or gDNA derived from T cells, B-cell-depleted T cells, or PBMCs.

The CDR3 extends over 14 amino acids. The V and J ends lost 0 bases and 6 bases respectively, with 13 bases between them. CDR1 is SGDLS and CDR2 is YYNGEE in the germline V gene. In the source study's methods: Quantification of nucleated cells was approximated via reference gene primer amplification. Measured with immunoSEQ multiplex PCR; TCRdb has only the in-frame clones, and not every one. The V and J calls and the clone size are those of that table, but D and trimming were determined from the DNA. Of just over 30,000 clones in the sample, roughly 90% were seen once. The TCR sequence derives from a woman in her thirties or forties with active or convalescent COVID-19. The V gene is TRBV9, the J gene TRBJ2-7; TRBD1 might be the D (5 bases). The sequencing input was peripheral blood. This chain's CDR3 is CASSVVWGGGEQYF. The CDR3 DNA reads TGTGCCAGCAGCGTAGTTTGGGGCGGCGGCGAGCAGTACTTC.